This T cell receptor beta chain came from a study of T-cell reconstitution after alpha-beta-depleted transplantation in children. Study-wide points: Several hundred expanded graft clones reportedly gave rise to the alpha-beta T cells present about two months after transplant.

This clonotype was recorded only once. Its antigen is unknown. Researchers prepared the TCRbeta library using unique molecular identifiers, the study reports. TCRdb recomputed calls from the PCR reads with MiXCR, one row per CDR3 protein. This sample has almost 250,000 distinct CDR3 sequences, with about 25% found just once. Germline V gives CDR1 MDHEN, CDR2 SYDVKM. V lost 3 bases and J lost 1, with 12 bases in between. The CDR3 is 15 residues long. The clonotype comes from a girl aged 2-10 years with Fanconi anemia, due to receive a stem cell transplant. The chain recombines TRBV28 with TRBJ2-5; D possibly corresponds to TRBD1 (6 bases). The material sequenced was PBMCs, taken before TCRalphabeta/CD19-depleted stem cell transplant. Written as DNA, the CDR3 is TGTGCCAGCAGTTTCCCCACAGGGCCCCAAGAGACCCAGTACTTC. Protein: CASSFPTGPQETQYF.